This T cell receptor beta chain originates from a study of T-cell reconstitution after alpha-beta-depleted transplantation in children. During its preparation, the TCRbeta library received unique molecular identifiers. TCRdb passed the PCR reads through MiXCR, listing each CDR3 protein once. This sample carries around 450,000 distinct CDR3 sequences, about a sixth of them seen once, and the ten largest clones take around 30%. This receptor was taken from a boy less than two years old who had a stem cell transplant for Wiskott-Aldrich syndrome, so the T cells may come from the graft donor. Specimen: PBMCs, mostly from graft donor cells, collected 360 days after TCRalphabeta/CD19-depleted stem cell transplant.

The chain's CDR3 is CASSQVTIAESSYNEQFF. The CDR3 bases are TGCGCCAGCAGCCAAGTCACTATAGCGGAAAGCTCCTACAATGAGCAGTTCTTC. The chain recombines TRBV4-3 with TRBJ2-1, with D possibly being TRBD2 (6 bases). The CDR3 has 18 residues. Germline V gives CDR1 LGHNA, CDR2 YSLEER. V dropped 1 base and J dropped 0 bases, with 16 bases sitting between them.